This TCR beta chain was sequenced in a study of shared clonotypes between healthy human individuals. Sequencing was performed with immunoSEQ multiplex PCR; in TCRdb, only in-frame clones are kept and a portion is missing. This table holds roughly 1 million clones, 65% to 80% found once. Negatively enriched CD4+ T cells were divided by CD45RA into naive and memory. The germline gives CDR1 ENHRY, CDR2 SYGVKD. V lost 3 bases and J lost 4, with 14 bases in between. The CDR3 has 15 residues. The TCR originated in a man younger than 35 in good health. The chain recombines TRBV10-3 with TRBJ2-3, with D possibly matching TRBD2 (6 bases). Sequencing input: memory CD4+ T cells sorted from blood. Regarding subset: CD45RA-negative fraction. The chain's CDR3 is CAISDLGGAADTQYF. CDR3 DNA sequence: TGTGCCATCAGTGACCTCGGGGGAGCGGCAGATACGCAGTATTTT.